This T cell receptor beta chain derives from a study of blood T cell repertoires in COVID-19. Across the whole study: Donors in the United States, Italy and Spain gave samples during acute or convalescent COVID-19.

Cohort placement rested on clinical history that participants reported themselves. Cohort 3 donors counted as recovered after two negative PCRs, clearance, or resolved symptoms. As concerns this clone: At one end the junction does not follow the germline gene, possibly because of a read error.

In the authors' methods: Amplification of reference gene primers provided the estimated nucleated cell counts. The repertoire was sequenced with immunoSEQ multiplex PCR; TCRdb's copy has only in-frame clones and lacks some. The D gene and trimming were derived from the DNA, and the V and J assignments and clone size from that table. The sample contains roughly 160,000 clones, more than 80% of which appear only once. The CDR3 extends over 15 amino acids. In germline, CDR1 is MNHNY, CDR2 SVGAGI (reference sequence). The sequencing sample was made of PBMCs or T cells enriched from blood (not recorded which). The TCR comes from a man between 45 and 60 years old who had recovered from COVID-19. The chain couples TRBV6-6 to TRBJ1-4; D is possibly TRBD1 (5 bases). CDR3 in amino acids: CASTYGGGANEKLFF. The CDR3 DNA sequence: TGTGCCAGCACTTACGGGGGAGGTGCTAATGAAAAACTGTTTTTT.